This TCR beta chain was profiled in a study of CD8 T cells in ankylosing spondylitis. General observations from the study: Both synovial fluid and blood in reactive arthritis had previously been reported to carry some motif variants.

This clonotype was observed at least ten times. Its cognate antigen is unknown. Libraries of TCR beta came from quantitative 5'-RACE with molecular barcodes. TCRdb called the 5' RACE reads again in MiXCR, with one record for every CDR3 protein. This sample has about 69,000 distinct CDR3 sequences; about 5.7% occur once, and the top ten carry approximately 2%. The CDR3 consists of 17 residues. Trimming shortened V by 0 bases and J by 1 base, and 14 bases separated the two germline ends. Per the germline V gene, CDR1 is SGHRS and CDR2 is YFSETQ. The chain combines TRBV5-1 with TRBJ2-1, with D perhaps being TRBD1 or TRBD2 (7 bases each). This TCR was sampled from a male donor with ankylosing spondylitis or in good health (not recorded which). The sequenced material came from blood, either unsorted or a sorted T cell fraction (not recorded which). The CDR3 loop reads CASSLAAGGLSYNEQFF. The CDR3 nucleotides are TGCGCCAGCAGCTTGGCCGCAGGGGGACTATCCTACAATGAGCAGTTCTTC.